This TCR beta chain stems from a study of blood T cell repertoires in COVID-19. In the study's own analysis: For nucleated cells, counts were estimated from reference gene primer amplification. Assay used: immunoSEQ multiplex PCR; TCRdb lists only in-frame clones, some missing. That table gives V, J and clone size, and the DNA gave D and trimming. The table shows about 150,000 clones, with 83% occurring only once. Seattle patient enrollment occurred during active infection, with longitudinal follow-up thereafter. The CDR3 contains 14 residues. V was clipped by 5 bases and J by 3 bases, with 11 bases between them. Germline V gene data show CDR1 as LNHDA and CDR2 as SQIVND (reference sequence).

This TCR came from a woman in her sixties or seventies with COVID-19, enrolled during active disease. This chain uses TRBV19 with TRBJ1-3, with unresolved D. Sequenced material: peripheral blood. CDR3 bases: TGTGCCAGTAGTGGCCGGGAAGGTGGAAACACCATATATTTT. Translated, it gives CASSGREGGNTIYF.